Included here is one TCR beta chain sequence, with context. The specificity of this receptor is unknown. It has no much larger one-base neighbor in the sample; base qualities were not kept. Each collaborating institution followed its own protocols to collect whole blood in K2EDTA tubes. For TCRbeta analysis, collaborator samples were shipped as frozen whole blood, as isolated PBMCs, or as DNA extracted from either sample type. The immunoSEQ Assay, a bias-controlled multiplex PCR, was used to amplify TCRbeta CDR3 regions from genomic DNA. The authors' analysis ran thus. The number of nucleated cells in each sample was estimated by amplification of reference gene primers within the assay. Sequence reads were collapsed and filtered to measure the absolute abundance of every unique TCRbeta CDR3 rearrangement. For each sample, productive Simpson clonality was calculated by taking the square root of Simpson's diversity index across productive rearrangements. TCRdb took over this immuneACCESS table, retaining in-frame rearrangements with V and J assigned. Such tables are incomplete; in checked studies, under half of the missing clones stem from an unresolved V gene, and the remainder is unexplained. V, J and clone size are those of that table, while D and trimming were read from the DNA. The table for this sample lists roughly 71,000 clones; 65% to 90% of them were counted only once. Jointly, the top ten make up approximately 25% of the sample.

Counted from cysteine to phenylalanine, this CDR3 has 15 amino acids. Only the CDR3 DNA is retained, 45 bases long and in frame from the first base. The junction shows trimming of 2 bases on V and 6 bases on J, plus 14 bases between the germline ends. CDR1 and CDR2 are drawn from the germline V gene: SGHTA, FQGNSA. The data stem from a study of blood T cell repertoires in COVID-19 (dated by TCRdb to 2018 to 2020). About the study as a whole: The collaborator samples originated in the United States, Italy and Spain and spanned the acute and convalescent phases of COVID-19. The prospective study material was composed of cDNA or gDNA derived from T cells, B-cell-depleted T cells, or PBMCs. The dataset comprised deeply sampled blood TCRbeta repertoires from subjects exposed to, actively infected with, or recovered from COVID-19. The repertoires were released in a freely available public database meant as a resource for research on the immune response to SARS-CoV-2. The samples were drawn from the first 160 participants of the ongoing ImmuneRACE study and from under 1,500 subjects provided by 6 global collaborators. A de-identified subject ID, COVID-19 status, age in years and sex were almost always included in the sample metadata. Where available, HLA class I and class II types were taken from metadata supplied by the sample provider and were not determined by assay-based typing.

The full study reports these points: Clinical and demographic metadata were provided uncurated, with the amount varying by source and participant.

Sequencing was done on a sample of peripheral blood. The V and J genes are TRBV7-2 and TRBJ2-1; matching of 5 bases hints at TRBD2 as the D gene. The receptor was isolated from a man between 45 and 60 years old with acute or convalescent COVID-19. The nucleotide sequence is TGTGCCAGCAGCTTATTCGACTACCGCGCCAATGAGCAGTTCTTC. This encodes CASSLFDYRANEQFF.